A single sample gave rise to the 2 T cell receptor beta chains below, sequenced in a study of CD8 T cell repertoires and HIV-1 epitope variants. These receptors lack a known antigen. The assay was immunoSEQ multiplex PCR, and TCRdb's table has in-frame clones only and misses some. This table has 4,000 to 5,500 clones, 66% appearing once. The material sequenced was cultured CD8+ T cells derived from PBMCs. The receptors derive from a male donor with HIV.

In this sample, this clone turned up a few times. The V gene is TRBV7-2, the J gene TRBJ2-7; TRBD1 agrees at 8 bases. With V trimmed by 5 bases and J by 6 bases, 12 bases remained unmatched. Germline lookup yields CDR1 SGHTA and CDR2 FQGNSA. The CDR3 is 15 residues long. CDR3 protein: CASSPGRTGYVEQYF. The CDR3, as DNA: TGTGCCAGCAGCCCAGGCCGGACAGGGTATGTCGAGCAGTACTTC.

The table lists this clone with a few counts. This sequence joins TRBV9 and TRBJ1-1; 8 nucleotides line up with TRBD1. The ends lost 0 bases at V and 2 bases at J; junction bases unmatched: 6. Germline assignment: CDR1 SGDLS and CDR2 YYNGEE. There are 16 residues in the CDR3. This CDR3 is CASSVGAGGLNTEAFF. Here the CDR3 DNA reads TGTGCCAGCAGCGTAGGGGCAGGGGGCCTCAACACTGAAGCTTTCTTT.